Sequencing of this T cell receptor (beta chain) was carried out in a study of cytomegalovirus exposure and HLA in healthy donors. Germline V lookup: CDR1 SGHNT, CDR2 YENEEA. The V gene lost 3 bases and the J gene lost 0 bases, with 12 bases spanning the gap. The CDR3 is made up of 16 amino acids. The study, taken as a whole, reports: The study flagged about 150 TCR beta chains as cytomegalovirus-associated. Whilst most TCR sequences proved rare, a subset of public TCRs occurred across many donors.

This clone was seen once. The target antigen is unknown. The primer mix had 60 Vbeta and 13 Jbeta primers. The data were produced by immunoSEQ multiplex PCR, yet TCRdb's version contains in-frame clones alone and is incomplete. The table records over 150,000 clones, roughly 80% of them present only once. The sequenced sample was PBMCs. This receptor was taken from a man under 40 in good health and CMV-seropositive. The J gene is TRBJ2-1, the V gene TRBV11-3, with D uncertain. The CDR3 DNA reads TGTGCCAGCAGCTTGAGTACGTCGAGCTCCTACAATGAGCAGTTCTTC. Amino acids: CASSLSTSSSYNEQFF. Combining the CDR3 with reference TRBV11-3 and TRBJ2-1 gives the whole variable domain EAGVVQSPRYKIIEKKQPVAFWCNPISGHNTLYWYLQNLGQGPELLIRYENEEAVDDSQLPKDRFSAERLKGVDSTLKIQPAELGDSAVYLCASSLSTSSSYNEQFFGPGTRLTVL.